This entry is about one T cell receptor (beta chain). Its antigen is unidentified. These data belong to a study of blood T cells in healthy people across ages. Total RNA was isolated from each sample in quantities of at least 5.5 micrograms. This CDR3 contains 17 residues. Germline CDR1 reads KGHDR; CDR2 reads SFDVKD. Trimming left V 1 base short and J 6 bases short, with 18 bases between. A J-beta primer mix and a sample-barcoded 5' primer were used in a second PCR of roughly 6 to 11 cycles. Tags on each cDNA molecule came from a template-switch adaptor with 12 random nucleotides. TCRdb re-derived calls from the 5' RACE reads in MiXCR, one entry per CDR3 protein. The table includes around 800,000 distinct CDR3 sequences, 46% detected once. General study findings and limits: Diversity figures based on one million T cells were deemed too low.

Sequenced input: blood. V is TRBV24-1 and J is TRBJ2-1; D may be TRBD1 or TRBD2 (6 bases each). The receptor was derived from a man of 80 years or more in good health. The CDR3: CATSDFPARWGANEQFF. The CDR3 coding sequence is TGTGCCACCAGTGATTTCCCGGCCAGGTGGGGGGCCAATGAGCAGTTCTTC.